This T cell receptor beta chain was sequenced during a study of cytomegalovirus exposure and HLA in healthy donors. Study context: A preliminary data release comprised around 85 million unique TCRs obtained from HLA-typed donors. General study results and limits: Of the V segments, some could not be distinguished, including TRBV6-2 and TRBV6-3, and were excluded. There were around 160 TCR beta chains listed as cytomegalovirus-associated. The dataset shows that most TCR sequences were rare, while some public TCRs occurred in many donors.

Germline assignment: CDR1 MNHEY and CDR2 SVGAGI. This CDR3 is built from 13 residues. Trimming removed 6 bases from V and 7 bases from J, with 15 bases in between. Notes on this clone: Antigen unknown.

The study ran its PCR with 60 Vbeta and 13 Jbeta primers. Assay: immunoSEQ multiplex PCR; the TCRdb copy retains only in-frame clones and omits some. The sample includes under 200,000 clones, about four fifths of them seen just once. The chain combines TRBV6-5 with TRBJ1-2; possible D gene TRBD1, 5 bases. The TCR originated in a woman younger than 35 in good health and CMV-seronegative. Sequencing was performed on PBMCs. The CDR3, as DNA: TGTGCCAGCAGGGTGCCGGGGGGGTCTGGCTACACCTTC. Translating it yields CASRVPGGSGYTF.